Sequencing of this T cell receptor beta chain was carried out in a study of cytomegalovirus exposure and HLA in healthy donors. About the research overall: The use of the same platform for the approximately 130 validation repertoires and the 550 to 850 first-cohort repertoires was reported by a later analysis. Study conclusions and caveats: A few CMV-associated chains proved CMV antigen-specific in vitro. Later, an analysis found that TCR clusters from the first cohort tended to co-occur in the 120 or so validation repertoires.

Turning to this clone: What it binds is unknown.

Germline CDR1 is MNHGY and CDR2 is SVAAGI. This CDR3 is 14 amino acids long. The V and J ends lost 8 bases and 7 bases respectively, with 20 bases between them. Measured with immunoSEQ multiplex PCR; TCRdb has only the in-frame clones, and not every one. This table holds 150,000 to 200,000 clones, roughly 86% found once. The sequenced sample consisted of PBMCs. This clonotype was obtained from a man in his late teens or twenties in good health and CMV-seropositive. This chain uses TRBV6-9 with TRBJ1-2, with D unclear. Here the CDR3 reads CASRPPGRLTGYTF. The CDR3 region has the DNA TGTGCCAGCCGGCCCCCCGGGAGGTTGACTGGCTACACCTTC.